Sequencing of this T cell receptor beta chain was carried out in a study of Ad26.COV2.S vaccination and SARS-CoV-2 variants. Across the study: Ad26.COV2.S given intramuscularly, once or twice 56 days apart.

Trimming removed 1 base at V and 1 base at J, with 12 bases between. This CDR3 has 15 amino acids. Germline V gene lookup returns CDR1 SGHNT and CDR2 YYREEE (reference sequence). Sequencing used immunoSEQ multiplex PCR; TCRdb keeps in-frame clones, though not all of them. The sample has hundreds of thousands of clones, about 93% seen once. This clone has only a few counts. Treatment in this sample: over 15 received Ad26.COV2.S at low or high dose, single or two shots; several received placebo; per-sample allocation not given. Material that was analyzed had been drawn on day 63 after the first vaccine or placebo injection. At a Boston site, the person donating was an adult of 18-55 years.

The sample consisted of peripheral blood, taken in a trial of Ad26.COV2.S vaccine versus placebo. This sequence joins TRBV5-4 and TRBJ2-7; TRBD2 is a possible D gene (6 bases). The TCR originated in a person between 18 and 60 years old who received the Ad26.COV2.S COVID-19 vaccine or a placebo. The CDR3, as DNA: TGTGCCAGCAGCTTGACAGCGGGCCTTTCCTACGAGCAGTACTTC. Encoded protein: CASSLTAGLSYEQYF. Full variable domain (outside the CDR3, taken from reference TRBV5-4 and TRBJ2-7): ETGVTQSPTHLIKTRGQQVTLRCSSQSGHNTVSWYQQALGQGPQFIFQYYREEENGRGNFPPRFSGLQFPNYSSELNVNALELDDSALYLCASSLTAGLSYEQYFGPGTRLTVT.